This T cell receptor beta chain originates from a study of T cell repertoires in cytomegalovirus infection (dated by TCRdb to about 2019). In the study overall: Because public TCR beta signatures pointed to carriage of CMV infection together with the matching HLA type, the HLA type of each donor mattered for the analysis.

The investigation overall reported the following: The ex vivo response was dominated by HLA-C-restricted CMV-specific TCR beta clonotypes, and the single most frequent clonotype in two of eight donors was supplied by these HLA-C-restricted clonotypes. Carriers of CMV infection plus the relevant HLA type were discriminated by the cumulative frequency of public TCR beta family members in the study cohort and in an independent approximately 400-donor cohort.

Sequencing was carried out with an Illumina HiSeq 1500. TCRdb redid the processing of the public reads, applying fastp at Q25 and MiXCR, and retained in-frame beta chains. Rows with one shared CDR3 protein collapse into an entry with the most common genes and DNA. This sample gives 290,000 or so distinct CDR3 sequences in total; 9.6% of them show up just once. More than 2.5% of the sample is taken by the ten largest. This clonotype turned up a few times. The antigen this receptor binds is unknown. One base away there is no much larger clone; base qualities are not given. This clonotype was sampled from a human donor in good health (CMV status not recorded). Some clones in this sample may be carry-over from other donors' samples. Sequenced material: PBMCs.

The CDR3 protein sequence reads: CSAWAGAGGNTIYF. The nucleotides are TGCAGTGCCTGGGCAGGGGCTGGAGGAAACACCATATATTTT. The rearrangement combines TRBV20-1 with TRBJ1-3, with TRBD1 tentatively as D gene (6 bases match). The CDR3 starts with the cysteine, ends with the phenylalanine, and has 14 residues. Kept here is only the CDR3 DNA, which spans 42 bases and is read in frame from base 1. V is clipped by 6 bases and J by 4 bases, and the sequence between their germline boundaries is 16 bases long. From a lookup of the germline V gene (reference sequence), CDR1 and CDR2 are DFQATT and SNEGSKA.